The source of this T cell receptor beta chain is a study of CD8+CD57+ T cells in acquired aplastic anemia. About the research overall: Recorded DNA amounts for sorted CD4+ and CD8+ cells had an average of 3.2 ug.

Only patients with CD8+CD57+ cell expansion on flow cytometry were chosen for sequencing. Profiling of TCR beta VDJ combinations and CDR3 sequences used genomic DNA as template. Each CDR3 protein is one row after TCRdb ran MiXCR on the reads. The sample has 150,000 to 200,000 distinct CDR3 sequences, over 40% seen once. This clonotype has at least ten counts. Sequencing input: sorted CD4+, CD8+, or CD8+CD57+ T cells (not recorded which) from PBMCs. This clonotype originated in a human donor with aplastic anemia.

CDR3 amino acids: CATSREIWTEAFF. For the CDR3, the DNA is TGTGCCACCAGCAGAGAAATATGGACTGAAGCTTTCTTT. V usage is TRBV15 and J usage is TRBJ1-1; D remains ambiguous. With 0 bases removed from V and 5 bases from J, the gap between germline ends came to 7 bases. CDR1 and CDR2 (germline): LNHNV, YYDKDF (reference sequence). This CDR3 is 13 amino acids long.